A selection of T cell receptor beta chains follows, all from one sample in a study of blood T cell repertoires in COVID-19. This table comes from immunoSEQ multiplex PCR, and its TCRdb copy is limited to in-frame clones, with some not included. The sample shows 200,000 to 250,000 clones, 75% to 85% of them seen only once. Sequencing used peripheral blood. The receptors come from a man aged 50 to 59 with active or convalescent COVID-19. CDR3s include the opening cysteine and the closing phenylalanine or tryptophan. The D gene is left open where the match is weak. The size entry is marked missing in some rows and otherwise reads once, few, many or a size class.

CDR3,DNA,J,D,V,size
CASSQDRVGGLGEKLFF,TGTGCCAGCAGCCAAGATCGGGTAGGAGGGCTGGGTGAAAAACTGTTTTTT,TRBJ1-4,NA,TRBV4-2,NA
CASSPVRIPISNQPQHF,TGTGCCAGCTCACCAGTCAGGATACCTATTAGCAATCAGCCCCAGCATTTT,TRBJ1-5,NA,TRBV18,NA
CASSPGGNTDTQYF,TGTGCCAGCTCACCGGGGGGGAATACAGATACGCAGTATTTT,TRBJ2-3,TRBD2,TRBV18,few
CASSLNPGGNSPLHF,TGTGCCAGCAGCTTGAATCCAGGAGGTAATTCACCCCTCCACTTT,TRBJ1-6,NA,TRBV5-4,NA
CASSPTARITDTQYF,TGTGCCAGCAGTCCCACCGCGAGGATCACAGATACGCAGTATTTT,TRBJ2-3,NA,TRBV28,few
CASSLLAAGANVLTF,TGTGCCAGCAGCTTACTAGCTGCTGGGGCCAACGTCCTGACTTTC,TRBJ2-6,NA,TRBV7-2,NA
CASSFRGGMRSGTEAFF,TGTGCCAGCAGTTTTAGGGGAGGAATGAGGAGTGGCACTGAAGCTTTCTTT,TRBJ1-1,NA,TRBV28,NA
CASSLLTRAYNEQFF,TGTGCCAGCAGTCTCCTGACTAGGGCCTACAATGAGCAGTTCTTC,TRBJ2-1,NA,TRBV27,NA
CASSLVLAGVGETQYF,TGTGCCAGCAGCTTAGTGCTAGCGGGAGTCGGAGAGACCCAGTACTTC,TRBJ2-5,TRBD2,TRBV7-2,NA
CASSQVSAIGEQYF,TGCGCCAGCAGCCAAGTTAGCGCTATCGGCGAGCAGTACTTC,TRBJ2-7,NA,TRBV4-1,NA
CASSYRSEKLFF,TGTGCCAGCAGTTATAGAAGCGAAAAACTGTTTTTT,TRBJ1-4,NA,TRBV7-2,NA
CASSLFGGRTEAFF,TGTGCCAGCAGTCTCTTCGGGGGGCGGACTGAAGCTTTCTTT,TRBJ1-1,NA,TRBV6-5,NA
CASSPGHPSVNTEAFF,TGTGCCAGTAGCCCGGGACACCCCTCTGTGAACACTGAAGCTTTCTTT,TRBJ1-1,NA,TRBV19,NA
CASSQDRQGVGSPLHF,TGCGCCAGCAGCCAAGATCGACAGGGGGTGGGTTCACCCCTCCACTTT,TRBJ1-6,TRBD1,TRBV4-3,NA
CATRVTSSLLYEQYF,TGTGCCACCCGGGTCACCTCTTCTCTACTCTACGAGCAGTACTTC,TRBJ2-7,NA,TRBV6-5,few
CASSEWDSIYGYTF,TGTGCCAGCAGTGAATGGGACAGCATCTATGGCTACACCTTC,TRBJ1-2,TRBD1,TRBV2,few
CASSLRRAPQETQYF,TGTGCTAGCAGCTTAAGGCGGGCCCCTCAAGAGACCCAGTACTTC,TRBJ2-5,NA,TRBV7-7,NA
CASHRDSNQPQHF,TGTGCCAGCCACCGGGATAGCAATCAGCCCCAGCATTTT,TRBJ1-5,NA,TRBV2,few
CASSSRDREFYGYTF,TGTGCCAGCAGCTCCCGGGACAGGGAGTTTTATGGCTACACCTTC,TRBJ1-2,TRBD1,TRBV7-9,NA
CASSFGRYEQYF,TGTGCCAGCAGTTTCGGCAGGTACGAGCAGTACTTC,TRBJ2-7,NA,TRBV28,NA
CASSDNGGAGTGELFF,TGTGCCAGCAGTGATAACGGGGGGGCGGGCACCGGGGAGCTGTTTTTT,TRBJ2-2,TRBD2,TRBV2,NA
CASSQERGGREAFF,TGCGCCAGCAGCCAAGAAAGAGGGGGTCGTGAAGCTTTCTTT,TRBJ1-1,NA,TRBV4-3,NA
CASELRGLARGREKLFF,TGTGCCAGCGAATTAAGGGGTCTGGCCAGGGGGCGTGAAAAACTGTTTTTT,TRBJ1-4,TRBD1,TRBV7-8,NA
CASSYRGGTYEQYF,TGTGCCAGCAGTTACAGGGGGGGGACTTACGAGCAGTACTTC,TRBJ2-7,NA,TRBV6-5,NA
CASSLVGGTDTQYF,TGTGCCAGCAGTTTGGTGGGGGGGACAGATACGCAGTATTTT,TRBJ2-3,TRBD2,TRBV27,once
CASSFAGANSPLHF,TGTGCCAGCAGCTTTGCAGGGGCCAATTCACCCCTCCACTTT,TRBJ1-6,NA,TRBV5-5,NA
CASIDGRGGRKQFF,TGTGCCAGCATCGATGGGCGGGGTGGAAGAAAGCAGTTCTTC,TRBJ2-1,NA,TRBV7-8,NA
CASSQSIGQSSYNEQFF,TGCGCCAGCAGTCAATCCATAGGACAGAGCTCCTACAATGAGCAGTTCTTC,TRBJ2-1,NA,TRBV23-1,NA
CASSLGRGSQPQHF,TGTGCCAGCAGTTTAGGGAGGGGAAGTCAGCCCCAGCATTTT,TRBJ1-5,NA,TRBV28,few
CASSAWDRGEDTQYF,TGTGCCAGCAGCGCCTGGGACAGGGGGGAAGATACGCAGTATTTT,TRBJ2-3,TRBD1,TRBV9,NA
CASSYETSTNEKLFF,TGTGCCAGCAGCTACGAGACAAGCACTAATGAAAAACTGTTTTTT,TRBJ1-4,NA,TRBV11-2,NA
CASSQEGGGPYEQYF,TGCGCCAGCAGCCAAGAGGGAGGGGGACCCTACGAGCAGTACTTC,TRBJ2-7,NA,TRBV4-3,NA
CASSFFGTGVLYGYTF,TGTGCCAGCAGTTTTTTCGGGACAGGGGTCTTATATGGCTACACCTTC,TRBJ1-2,TRBD1,TRBV28,once
CASSLVAGVSSSYEQYF,TGTGCCAGCAGCTTAGTGGCGGGAGTCTCGAGCTCCTACGAGCAGTACTTC,TRBJ2-7,TRBD2,TRBV11-2,once
CASSPTPGGDTEAFF,TGTGCCAGCTCACCGACGCCCGGAGGAGACACTGAAGCTTTCTTT,TRBJ1-1,NA,TRBV18,NA
CASTSGQGGKLFF,TGTGCCAGTACCTCAGGACAGGGCGGAAAACTGTTTTTT,TRBJ1-4,TRBD1,TRBV19,NA
CASTLDRGGQPQHF,TGTGCCAGTACTCTCGACAGAGGTGGTCAGCCCCAGCATTTT,TRBJ1-5,NA,TRBV19,few
CASSPWTSGGANTGELFF,TGTGCCAGCAGCCCCTGGACTAGCGGGGGGGCGAACACCGGGGAGCTGTTTTTT,TRBJ2-2,TRBD2,TRBV7-2,NA
CASSGDSYGYTF,TGTGCCAGCAGTGGGGACTCCTATGGCTACACCTTC,TRBJ1-2,NA,TRBV2,NA
CASSVGTSGGAYSEFF,TGCGCCAGCAGCGTAGGGACTAGCGGGGGGGCCTATTCAGAGTTCTTC,TRBJ2-1,TRBD2,TRBV5-1,NA
CASSPTQGFNQPQHF,TGTGCCAGTAGTCCCACGCAGGGATTTAATCAGCCCCAGCATTTT,TRBJ1-5,NA,TRBV19,NA
CASPSPGLAYQETQYF,TGTGCCAGCCCTTCGCCTGGACTAGCGTATCAAGAGACCCAGTACTTC,TRBJ2-5,TRBD2,TRBV7-2,once
CASSVSGQRSSGNTIYF,TGTGCCAGCAGCGTTTCGGGACAGCGAAGCTCTGGAAACACCATATATTTT,TRBJ1-3,TRBD1,TRBV9,once
CASSQMRDRQCQPQHF,TGTGCCAGCAGCCAAATGCGGGACAGACAGTGTCAGCCCCAGCATTTT,TRBJ1-5,TRBD1,TRBV14,NA
CASSPRTLNYGYTF,TGTGCCAGCAGCCCCAGGACACTCAACTATGGCTACACCTTC,TRBJ1-2,NA,TRBV9,few
CAWSVGQVGNTIYF,TGTGCCTGGAGTGTGGGACAGGTTGGAAACACCATATATTTT,TRBJ1-3,TRBD1,TRBV30,NA
CASSPYTGTGYTEAFF,TGTGCCAGCTCACCATATACCGGGACAGGGTACACTGAAGCTTTCTTT,TRBJ1-1,TRBD1,TRBV18,NA
CASSLLAGENNEQFF,TGTGCCAGCAGTTTACTAGCGGGGGAGAACAATGAGCAGTTCTTC,TRBJ2-1,TRBD2,TRBV6-2/TRBV6-3,few
CASSLISGGINYGYTF,TGTGCCAGCAGCTTAATTTCTGGAGGTATTAACTATGGCTACACCTTC,TRBJ1-2,NA,TRBV5-5,NA
CASSGRRGSWGYGYTF,TGTGCCAGCAGTGGCCGCCGGGGATCATGGGGCTATGGCTACACCTTC,TRBJ1-2,NA,TRBV28,NA
CASRPWGGLYYGYTF,TGTGCCAGCAGGCCCTGGGGGGGACTATACTATGGCTACACCTTC,TRBJ1-2,NA,TRBV2,NA
CASSFRERTEAFF,TGCGCCAGCAGCTTCAGGGAAAGGACTGAAGCTTTCTTT,TRBJ1-1,NA,TRBV5-1,NA
CASTPSPRVGFYNEQFF,TGTGCCAGCACCCCTAGCCCCCGGGTGGGATTCTACAATGAGCAGTTCTTC,TRBJ2-1,NA,TRBV28,NA
CASSPPGDTQYF,TGTGCCAGTAGTCCTCCAGGTGATACGCAGTATTTT,TRBJ2-3,NA,TRBV19,NA